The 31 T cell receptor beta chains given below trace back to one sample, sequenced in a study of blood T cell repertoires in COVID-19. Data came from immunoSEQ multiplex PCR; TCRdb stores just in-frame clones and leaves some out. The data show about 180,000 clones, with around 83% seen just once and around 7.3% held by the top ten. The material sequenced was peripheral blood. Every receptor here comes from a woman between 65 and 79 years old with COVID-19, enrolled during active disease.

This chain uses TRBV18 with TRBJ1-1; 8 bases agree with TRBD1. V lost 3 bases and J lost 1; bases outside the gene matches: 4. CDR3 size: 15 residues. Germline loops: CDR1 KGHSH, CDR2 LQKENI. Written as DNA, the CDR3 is TGTGCCAGCTCACCGCTAGGACAGGGGAACACTGAAGCTTTCTTT. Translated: CASSPLGQGNTEAFF.

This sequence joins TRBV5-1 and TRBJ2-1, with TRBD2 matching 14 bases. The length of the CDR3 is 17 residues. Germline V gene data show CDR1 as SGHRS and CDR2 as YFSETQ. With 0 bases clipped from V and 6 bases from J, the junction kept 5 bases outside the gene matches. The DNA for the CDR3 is TGCGCCAGCAGCTTGGGGACTAGCGGGAGGTGGATCAATGAGCAGTTCTTC. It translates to CASSLGTSGRWINEQFF.

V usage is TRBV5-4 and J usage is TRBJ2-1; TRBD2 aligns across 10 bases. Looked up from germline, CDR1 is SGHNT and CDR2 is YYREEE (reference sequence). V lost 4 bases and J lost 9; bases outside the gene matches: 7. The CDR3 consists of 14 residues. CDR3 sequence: CASSRTSGNLEQFF. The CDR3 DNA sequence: TGTGCCAGCAGCCGGACTAGCGGAAACCTTGAGCAGTTCTTC.

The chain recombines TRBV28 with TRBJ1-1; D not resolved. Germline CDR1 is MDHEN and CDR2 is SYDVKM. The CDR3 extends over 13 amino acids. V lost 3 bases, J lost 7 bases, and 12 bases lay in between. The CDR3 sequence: CASSLAHRSEAFF. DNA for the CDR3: TGTGCCAGCAGTTTGGCACATAGGAGTGAAGCTTTCTTT.

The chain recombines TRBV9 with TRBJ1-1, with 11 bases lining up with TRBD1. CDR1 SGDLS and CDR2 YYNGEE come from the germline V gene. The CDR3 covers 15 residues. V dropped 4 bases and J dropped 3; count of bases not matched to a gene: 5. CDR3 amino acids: CASSPRTGGYTEAFF. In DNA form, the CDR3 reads TGTGCCAGCAGCCCACGGACAGGGGGCTACACTGAAGCTTTCTTT.

This CDR3 is CASSPNSVTGETQYF. CDR3 DNA sequence: TGTGCCAGCAGCCCGAACTCCGTGACTGGAGAGACCCAGTACTTC. V and J are TRBV4-2 and TRBJ2-5; D uncertain. The CDR3 has 15 residues. V lost 4 bases and J lost 4, with 16 bases in between. Germline assignment: CDR1 LGHNA and CDR2 YNFKEQ.

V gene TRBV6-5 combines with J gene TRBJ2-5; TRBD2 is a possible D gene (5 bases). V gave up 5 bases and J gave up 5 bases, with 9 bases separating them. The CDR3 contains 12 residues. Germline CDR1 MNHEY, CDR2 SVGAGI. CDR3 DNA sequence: TGTGCCAGCAGTCGGGGTCTGGAGACCCAGTACTTC. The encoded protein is CASSRGLETQYF.

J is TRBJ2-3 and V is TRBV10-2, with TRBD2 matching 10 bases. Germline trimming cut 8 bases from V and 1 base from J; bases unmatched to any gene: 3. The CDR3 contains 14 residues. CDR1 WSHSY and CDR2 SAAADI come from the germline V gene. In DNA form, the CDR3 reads TGCGCCAGCCGGACTAGCGGTCGCACAGATACGCAGTATTTT. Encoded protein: CASRTSGRTDTQYF.

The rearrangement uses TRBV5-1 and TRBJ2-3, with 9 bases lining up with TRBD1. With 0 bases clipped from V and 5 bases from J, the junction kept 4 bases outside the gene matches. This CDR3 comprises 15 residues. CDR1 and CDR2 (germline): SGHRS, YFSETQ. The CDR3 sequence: CASSLGDRVIDTQYF. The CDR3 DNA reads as TGCGCCAGCAGCTTGGGGGACAGGGTTATAGATACGCAGTATTTT.

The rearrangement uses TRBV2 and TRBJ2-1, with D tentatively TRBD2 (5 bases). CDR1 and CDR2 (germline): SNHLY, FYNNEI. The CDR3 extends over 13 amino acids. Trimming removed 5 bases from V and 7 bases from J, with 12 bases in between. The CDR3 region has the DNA TGTGCCAGCAGTTCTATAACTAGGAATGAGCAGTTCTTC. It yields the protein CASSSITRNEQFF.

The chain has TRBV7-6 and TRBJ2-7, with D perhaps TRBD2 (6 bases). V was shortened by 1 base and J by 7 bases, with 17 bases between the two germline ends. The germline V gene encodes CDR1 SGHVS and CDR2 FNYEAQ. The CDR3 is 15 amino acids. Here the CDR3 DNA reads TGTGCCAGCAGCTTAGGAGACAGCTCCGCGGGGGAGCAGTACTTC. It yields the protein CASSLGDSSAGEQYF.

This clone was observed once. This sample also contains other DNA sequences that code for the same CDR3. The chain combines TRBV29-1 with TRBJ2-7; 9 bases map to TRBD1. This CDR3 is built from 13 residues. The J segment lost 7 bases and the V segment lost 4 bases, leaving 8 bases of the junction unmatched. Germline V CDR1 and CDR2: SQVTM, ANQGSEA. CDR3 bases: TGCAGCGTTGGCGGACAGGGGACGGGGGAGCAGTACTTC. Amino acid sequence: CSVGGQGTGEQYF.

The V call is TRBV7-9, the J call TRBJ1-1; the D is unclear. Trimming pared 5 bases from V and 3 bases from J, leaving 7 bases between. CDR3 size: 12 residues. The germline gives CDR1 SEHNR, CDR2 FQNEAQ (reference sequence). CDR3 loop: CASSRTDTEAFF. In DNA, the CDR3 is TGTGCCAGCAGCCGGACTGACACTGAAGCTTTCTTT. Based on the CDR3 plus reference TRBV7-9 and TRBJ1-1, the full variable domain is DTGVSQNPRHKITKRGQNVTFRCDPISEHNRLYWYRQTLGQGPEFLTYFQNEAQLEKSRLLSDRFSAERPKGSFSTLEIQRTEQGDSAMYLCASSRTDTEAFFGQGTRLTVV.

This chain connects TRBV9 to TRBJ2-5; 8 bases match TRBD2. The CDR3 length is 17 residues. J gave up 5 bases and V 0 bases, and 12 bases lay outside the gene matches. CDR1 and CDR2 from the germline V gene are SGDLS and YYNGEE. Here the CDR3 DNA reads TGTGCCAGCAGCGTAGGACGCTCGGGCGGGAGGACGGAGACCCAGTACTTC. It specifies CASSVGRSGGRTETQYF.

The CDR3 loop reads CASSHSGRGGTGELFF. The CDR3 coding sequence is TGTGCCAGCAGCCATTCAGGGAGGGGAGGGACCGGGGAGCTGTTTTTT. The chain links TRBV7-2 to TRBJ2-2, with TRBD2 matching over 7 bases. V trimming: 5 bases; J trimming: 5 bases; junction bases outside the gene matches: 11. The CDR3 has 16 residues. Germline CDR1 SGHTA, CDR2 FQGNSA.

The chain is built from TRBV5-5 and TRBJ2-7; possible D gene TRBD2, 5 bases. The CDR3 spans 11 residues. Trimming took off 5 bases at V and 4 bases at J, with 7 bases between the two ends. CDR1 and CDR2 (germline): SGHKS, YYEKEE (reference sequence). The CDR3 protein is CASSPGYEQYF. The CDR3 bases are TGTGCCAGCAGTCCGGGGTACGAGCAGTACTTC.

This chain's CDR3 is CASSLTLADLNEQFF. CDR3 sequence (DNA): TGTGCCAGCAGCTTAACTCTAGCGGATTTAAATGAGCAGTTCTTC. The chain uses TRBV9 and TRBJ2-1, with 7 bases aligning to TRBD2. Trimming at V came to 4 bases and at J to 7 bases, leaving 11 bases not matched to a gene. CDR1 SGDLS and CDR2 YYNGEE come from the germline V gene. The CDR3 has 15 residues.

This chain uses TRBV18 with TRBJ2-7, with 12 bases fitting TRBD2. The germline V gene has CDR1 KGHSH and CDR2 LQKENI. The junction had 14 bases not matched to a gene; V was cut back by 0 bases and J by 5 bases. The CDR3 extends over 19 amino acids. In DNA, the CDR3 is TGTGCCAGCTCACCACCGGGGCTAGGACTAGCGGGACCGAGTAACGAGCAGTACTTC. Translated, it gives CASSPPGLGLAGPSNEQYF.

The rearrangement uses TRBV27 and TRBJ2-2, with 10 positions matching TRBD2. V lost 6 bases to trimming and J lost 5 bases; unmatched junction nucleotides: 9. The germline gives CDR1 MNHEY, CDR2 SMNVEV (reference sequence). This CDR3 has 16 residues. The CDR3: CASRTSASGRTGELFF. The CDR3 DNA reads TGTGCCAGCAGGACGAGTGCTAGCGGGAGAACCGGGGAGCTGTTTTTT.

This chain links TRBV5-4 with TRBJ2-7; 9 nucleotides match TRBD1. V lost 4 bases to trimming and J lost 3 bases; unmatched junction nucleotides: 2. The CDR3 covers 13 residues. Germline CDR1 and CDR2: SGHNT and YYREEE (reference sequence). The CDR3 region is CASSTGQGYEQYF. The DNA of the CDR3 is TGTGCCAGCAGCACGGGACAGGGCTACGAGCAGTACTTC.

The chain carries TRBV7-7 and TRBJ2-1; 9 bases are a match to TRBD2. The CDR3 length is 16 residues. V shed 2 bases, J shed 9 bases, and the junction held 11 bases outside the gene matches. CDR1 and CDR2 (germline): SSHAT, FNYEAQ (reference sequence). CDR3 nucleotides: TGTGCCAGCAGCTTATTGGGCGGGAGGGCCTTTAGTGAGCAGTTCTTC. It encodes CASSLLGGRAFSEQFF.

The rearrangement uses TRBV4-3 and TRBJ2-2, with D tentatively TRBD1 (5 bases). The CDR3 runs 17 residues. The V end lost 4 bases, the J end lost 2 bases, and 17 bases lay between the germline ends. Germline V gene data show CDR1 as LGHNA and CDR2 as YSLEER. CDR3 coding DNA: TGCGCCAGCAGCCTAACTGGGGCAGGACGAAACACCGGGGAGCTGTTTTTT. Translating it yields CASSLTGAGRNTGELFF.

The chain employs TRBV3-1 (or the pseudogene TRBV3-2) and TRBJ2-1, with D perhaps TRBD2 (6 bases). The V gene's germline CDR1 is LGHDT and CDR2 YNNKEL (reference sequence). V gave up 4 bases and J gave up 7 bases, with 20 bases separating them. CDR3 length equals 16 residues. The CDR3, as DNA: TGTGCCAGCAGCCCCCCCGGGAGCTCCTGGGGAAATGAGCAGTTCTTC. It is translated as CASSPPGSSWGNEQFF.

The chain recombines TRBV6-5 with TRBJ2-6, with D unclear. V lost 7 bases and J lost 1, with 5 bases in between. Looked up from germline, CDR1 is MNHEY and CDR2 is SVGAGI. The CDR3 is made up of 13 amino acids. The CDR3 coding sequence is TGTGCCAGCAAGACATCTGGGGCCAACGTCCTGACTTTC. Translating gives CASKTSGANVLTF.

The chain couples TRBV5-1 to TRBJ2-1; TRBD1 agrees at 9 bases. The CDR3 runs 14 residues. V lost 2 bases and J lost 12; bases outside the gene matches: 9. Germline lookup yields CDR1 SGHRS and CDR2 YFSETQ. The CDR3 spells CASSFIQGALGQFF. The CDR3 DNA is TGCGCCAGCAGCTTCATACAGGGGGCGCTTGGGCAGTTCTTC. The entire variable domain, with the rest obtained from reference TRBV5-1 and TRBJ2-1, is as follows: KAGVTQTPRYLIKTRGQQVTLSCSPISGHRSVSWYQQTPGQGLQFLFEYFSETQRNKGNFPGRFSGRQFSNSRSEMNVSTLELGDSALYLCASSFIQGALGQFFGPGTRLTVL.

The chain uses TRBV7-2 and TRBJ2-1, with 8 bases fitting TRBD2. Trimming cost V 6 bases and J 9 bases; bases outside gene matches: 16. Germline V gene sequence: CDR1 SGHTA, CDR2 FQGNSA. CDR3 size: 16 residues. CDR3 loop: CASSPGGQRERGEQFF. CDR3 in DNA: TGTGCCAGCAGTCCTGGCGGCCAGCGGGAGAGGGGTGAGCAGTTCTTC.

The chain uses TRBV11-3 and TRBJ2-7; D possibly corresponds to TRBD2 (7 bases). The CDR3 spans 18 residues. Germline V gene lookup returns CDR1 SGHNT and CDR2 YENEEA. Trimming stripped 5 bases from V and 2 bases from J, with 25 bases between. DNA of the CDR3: TGTGCCAGCAGCCTATGGGAGGGACAACCGTCCCCTCCCTACGAGCAGTACTTC. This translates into CASSLWEGQPSPPYEQYF. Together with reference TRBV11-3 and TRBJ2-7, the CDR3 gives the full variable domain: EAGVVQSPRYKIIEKKQPVAFWCNPISGHNTLYWYLQNLGQGPELLIRYENEEAVDDSQLPKDRFSAERLKGVDSTLKIQPAELGDSAVYLCASSLWEGQPSPPYEQYFGPGTRLTVT.

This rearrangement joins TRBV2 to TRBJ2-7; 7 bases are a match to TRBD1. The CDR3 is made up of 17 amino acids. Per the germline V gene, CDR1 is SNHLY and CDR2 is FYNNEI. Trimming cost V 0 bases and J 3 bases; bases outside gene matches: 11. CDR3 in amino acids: CASSEALRGTAFYEQYF. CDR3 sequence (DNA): TGTGCCAGCAGTGAAGCGCTTCGAGGGACAGCCTTCTACGAGCAGTACTTC.

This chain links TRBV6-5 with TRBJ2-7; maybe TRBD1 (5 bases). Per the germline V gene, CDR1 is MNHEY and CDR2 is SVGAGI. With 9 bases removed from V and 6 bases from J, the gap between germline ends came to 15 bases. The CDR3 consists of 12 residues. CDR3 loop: CASLGQGREQYF. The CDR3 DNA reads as TGTGCCAGTTTGGGGCAGGGTCGCGAGCAGTACTTC.

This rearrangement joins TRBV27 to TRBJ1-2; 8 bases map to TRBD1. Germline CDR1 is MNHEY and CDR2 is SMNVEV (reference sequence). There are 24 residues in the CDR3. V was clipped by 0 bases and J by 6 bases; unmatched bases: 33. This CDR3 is CASSLSEGAGRYRDRLLLGDGYTF. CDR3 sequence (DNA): TGTGCCAGCAGTTTATCGGAGGGGGCGGGTCGGTACCGGGACAGGCTCCTTCTGGGGGATGGCTACACCTTC.

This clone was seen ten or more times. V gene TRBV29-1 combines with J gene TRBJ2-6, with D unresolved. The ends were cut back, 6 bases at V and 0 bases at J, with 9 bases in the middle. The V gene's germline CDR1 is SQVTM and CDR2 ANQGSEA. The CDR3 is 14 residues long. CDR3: CSVKENSGANVLTF. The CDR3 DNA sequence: TGCAGCGTCAAGGAGAACTCTGGGGCCAACGTCCTGACTTTC.